These 2 T cell receptor beta chains were all obtained from the same sample, sequenced in a study of blood T cell repertoires in COVID-19. The assay was immunoSEQ multiplex PCR, and TCRdb's table has in-frame clones only and misses some. The table records around 82,000 clones, 75% to 95% of them present only once. Sequencing was carried out using peripheral blood. Source of these receptors: a human donor in a cohort sampled during active COVID-19.

V is TRBV7-9 and J is TRBJ2-7; a weak D match, TRBD2 (5 bases). This CDR3 is built from 13 residues. V was clipped by 1 base and J by 6 bases, with 10 bases between them. CDR1 is SEHNR, CDR2 FQNEAQ, per germline (reference sequence). The CDR3, as DNA: TGTGCCAGCAGCTTAGGACCGGCGGGCGAGCAGTACTTC. The encoded protein is CASSLGPAGEQYF.

The sample holds one count of this clone. V usage is TRBV7-9 and J usage is TRBJ2-1, with 8 bases lining up with TRBD1. Germline CDR1 reads SEHNR; CDR2 reads FQNEAQ (reference sequence). The CDR3 is made up of 15 amino acids. J lost 5 bases, V lost 5 bases, and 8 bases had no gene match. The CDR3 protein is CASSRSGGLNNEQFF. The DNA of the CDR3 is TGTGCCAGCAGCCGATCAGGGGGCCTTAACAATGAGCAGTTCTTC.